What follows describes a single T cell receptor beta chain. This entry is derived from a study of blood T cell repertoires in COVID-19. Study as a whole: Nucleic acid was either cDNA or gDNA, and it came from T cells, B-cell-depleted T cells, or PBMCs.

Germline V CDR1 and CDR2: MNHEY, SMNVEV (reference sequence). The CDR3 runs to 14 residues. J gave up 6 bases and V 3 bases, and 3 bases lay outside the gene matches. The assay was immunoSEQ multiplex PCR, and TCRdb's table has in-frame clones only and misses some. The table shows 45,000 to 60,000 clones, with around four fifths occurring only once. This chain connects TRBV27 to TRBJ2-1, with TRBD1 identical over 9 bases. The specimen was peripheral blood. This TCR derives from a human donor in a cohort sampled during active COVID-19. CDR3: CASSLTGGVNEQFF. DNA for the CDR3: TGTGCCAGCAGTTTGACAGGGGGGGTCAATGAGCAGTTCTTC.